This T cell receptor beta chain appears in the sequencing data of a study of blood T cells in healthy people across ages (dated by TCRdb to between 2015 and 2016). About the full investigation: Template switching captured roughly one uniquely barcoded TCR beta cDNA molecule per two T cells in model experiments. Using deep sequencing normalized with unique cDNA molecular identifiers, the study measured how TCR beta repertoire diversity changes with age. Donors were grouped into four age groups: young (average roughly 15 years), middle-aged (about 38), aged (about 60) and long-lived (82). Using the same blood draw, the study looked at two additional independent replicas of 1 million unique cDNA reads for two donors, one aged 18 to 30 and the other aged 80 or older.

Concerning this clonotype itself: Its antigen is still unknown. Base-call qualities are not available, and no considerably larger clone is one nucleotide away.

The roughly 39 donors, aged about 6 to 90 years, were systemically healthy Caucasian individuals from Russia. Ten milliliters of peripheral blood were drawn from each donor into EDTA-treated Vacutainer tubes. Ficoll-Paque density-gradient centrifugation was used to isolate PBMCs, with at least 6.5 million per sample. Total RNA, at least 6 micrograms per sample, was extracted from PBMCs with Trizol reagent. For every donor, an aliquot of PBMCs went through flow cytometry to measure the percentages of naive CD45RAhigh/CD27high T cells. The V end gives up 3 bases and the J end 8 bases, leaving 9 bases in the junction not matched to a gene. The germline V gene (reference sequence) specifies MNHEY as CDR1 and SMNVEV as CDR2. Measured from the cysteine to the phenylalanine, the CDR3 is 14 residues long. The only DNA kept is the CDR3, 42 bases in frame from the first base. Findings and caveats that apply to the study as a whole: Estimates of total diversity from one million sequenced T cells were regarded as lower bounds and underestimates. Because donor CMV infection status was unknown, age-related changes in expanded clonotypes were potentially confounded. Compared with the aged group, the long-lived group had more naive CD4+ T cells, fewer expanded clones and increased TCR diversity, a pattern suggesting age selection. Observed TCR beta diversity per million T cells fell roughly linearly with age, and a significant reduction was already apparent by age approximately 41. A strong correlation was found between observed TCR beta diversity and the percentage of naive T cells measured by flow cytometry. Bulk unsorted PBMC profiling prevented conclusive comparison of naive and antigen-experienced compartments.

Receptors were amplified or captured by 5' RACE. This sample was sequenced with an Illumina HiSeq 2500. A second PCR of about 6 to 11 cycles was performed with a sample-barcoded 5' primer and a J-beta primer mix. A unique molecular identifier was introduced onto each TCR beta cDNA molecule by a template-switch 5' adaptor carrying 12 random nucleotides. Each sample yielded at least 2.5 million CDR3-containing paired-end reads. The Mint cDNA synthesis kit, primed by a TRBC-specific oligonucleotide, was used to synthesize first-strand cDNA from all RNA. All cDNA was treated with uracil-DNA glycosylase and then went through a first 18-cycle PCR with the universal primers M1SS and BC2_uni_R. Regarding the original processing steps: For normalization, 1 million high-quality reads were randomly selected from each sample, with every read carrying a distinct molecular identifier. Reads with shared molecular identifiers were discarded instead of being binned into consensus sequences. CDR3 identification, clonotype clustering and error correction used MiTCR with a Q25 quality threshold and the strictest error-elimination algorithm. A nonparametric unseen species model with Euler transformation was used to estimate lower-bound total TCR beta diversity. Through fastp at Q25 and MiXCR, TCRdb rebuilt clones from the public reads, retaining in-frame beta chains. Each entry is one CDR3 protein sequence, shown with its most common DNA and genes. What appears here as the V and J calls and clone size reflects TCRdb's work, not the paper's. Across this sample there are around 1,000,000 distinct CDR3 sequences, with about 25% seen only once. Together, the top ten hold less than 0.75% of the sample.

The data also belong to a second study, concerning T cells of mothers and their children. The second study also describes: Nine systemically healthy Caucasian individuals, comprising three mothers and their six children, were included as donors. cDNA synthesis used all of the extracted RNA, with 1.5 ug of RNA in each 15 ul reaction. Sample barcodes and 2-4 random nucleotides were added via the M1S primer in the second PCR. Each mother yielded over 8.5 million TCR beta CDR3 reads and each child a few million reads. Thymic selection similarly shapes TCR recombination output in related and unrelated pairs, with minor effect from inherited differences. Normalized repertoire overlap in related mother-child pairs was always slightly higher than in unrelated mother-child pairs, but the difference was never significant. No persistent microchimeric T cell clones were found, with a detection sensitivity of 75 to 100 clones per million clonotypes. In the study, deep NGS was used to compare the TCR beta repertoires of mothers and children, and features distinguishing related mother-child pairs from unrelated individuals were sought. The mean age was roughly 44 +/- 4 years for the mothers and around 10 +/- 4 years for the children. Libraries were sequenced on Illumina HiSeq 2000 with 100+100 nt paired-end reads after adapter ligation with NEBNext reagents. To avoid cross-contamination, the mother libraries and the child libraries were prepared a month apart and sequenced in separate runs. For each donor, between roughly 500,000 and 2,200,000 distinct TCR beta clonotypes were identified. Naive TCR beta clonotypes were estimated from low-frequency clonotypes matched to each donor's FACS-determined naive share, without sorting.

The clonotype was recovered from a girl aged 2-10 years in good health. The chain employs TRBV27 and TRBJ1-1; 7 of the junction bases match TRBD1. The material sequenced was blood. In nucleotides, the sequence is TGTGCCAGCAGTTTTACTCCAGGGGGATACGAAGCTTTCTTT. Translated, it gives CASSFTPGGYEAFF.